What follows is one T cell receptor beta chain and its context. Antigen unknown. 60 Vbeta and 13 Jbeta primers were used in PCR. Generated by immunoSEQ multiplex PCR, the TCRdb table keeps only in-frame clones and is missing some. This sample has about 88,000 clones, with 55% to 85% found just once. This entry belongs to a study of cytomegalovirus exposure and HLA in healthy donors. Study-level results: Within a later analysis, the majority of CMV-associated TCR beta chains appeared HLA-restricted. Accurate prediction of HLA-A and HLA-B alleles (for most subjects) was reportedly achieved from TCR beta sequences. As confirmed in vitro, three CMV-associated chains were specific for CMV antigens.

Looked up from germline, CDR1 is MDHEN and CDR2 is SYDVKM. Trimming took off 3 bases at V and 4 bases at J, with 9 bases between the two ends. CDR3 length: 13 amino acids. The clonotype was recovered from a woman younger than 35 in good health and CMV-seropositive. The chain is built from TRBV28 and TRBJ1-2; D possibly corresponds to TRBD1 (5 bases). Material for sequencing was PBMCs. The CDR3 reads CASSFQGRYGYTF. In nucleotides, the CDR3 is TGTGCCAGCAGTTTTCAGGGCCGCTATGGCTACACCTTC.